These T cell receptor beta chains were read from a single sample in a study of blood T cell repertoires in COVID-19. Libraries were prepared by immunoSEQ multiplex PCR; TCRdb keeps only in-frame clonotypes and omits some of them. This table has fewer than 300,000 clones, more than 80% appearing once. Sequencing was done on a sample of PBMCs or T cells enriched from blood (not recorded which). These receptors all stem from a woman aged 30 to 39 who had recovered from COVID-19. CDR3s include the opening cysteine and the closing phenylalanine or tryptophan. The D gene is left open where the match is weak. Clone size, where shown, is once, few, many, or a class for clones that have expanded.

clone_size j_call d_call cdr3_length v_call cdr3_aa cdr3_nt
NA TRBJ2-7 NA 15 TRBV7-2 CASSLAQNDPYEQYF TGTGCCAGCAGCTTAGCCCAGAACGATCCCTACGAGCAGTACTTC
once TRBJ2-3 TRBD1 17 TRBV7-2 CASSLAAGGTSTDTQYF TGTGCCAGCAGCTTAGCGGCAGGGGGCACTAGCACAGATACGCAGTATTTT
NA TRBJ1-5 NA 15 TRBV6-2/TRBV6-3 CASSGLSGGNQPQHF TGTGCCAGCAGCGGCCTTTCAGGGGGCAATCAGCCCCAGCATTTT
NA TRBJ1-5 TRBD1 14 TRBV27 CASSRTGFNQPQHF TGTGCCAGCAGCCGGACAGGGTTCAATCAGCCCCAGCATTTT
NA TRBJ2-3 TRBD1 15 TRBV28 CASSSPGQTTDTQYF TGTGCCAGCAGCTCACCGGGACAGACCACAGATACGCAGTATTTT
few TRBJ1-2 TRBD1 15 TRBV7-2 CASSLDLGQGYGYTF TGTGCCAGCAGCTTAGATTTGGGACAGGGTTATGGCTACACCTTC
NA TRBJ1-3 TRBD1 16 TRBV10-3 CAISADRASSGNTIYF TGTGCCATCAGTGCCGACAGGGCAAGCTCTGGAAACACCATATATTTT
NA TRBJ1-4 TRBD1 13 TRBV30 CAWGGTGGEKLFF TGTGCCTGGGGAGGGACAGGGGGGGAAAAACTGTTTTTT
NA TRBJ2-5 TRBD2 18 TRBV6-4 CASIVAPGLAEGWETQYF TGTGCCAGCATAGTGGCCCCCGGACTAGCGGAGGGTTGGGAGACCCAGTACTTC
NA TRBJ1-1 TRBD1 16 TRBV4-1 CASQPVQGVINTEAFF TGCGCCAGCCAGCCAGTACAGGGGGTCATCAACACTGAAGCTTTCTTT
NA TRBJ2-1 NA 16 TRBV4-1 CASSQDLGNSYNEQFF TGCGCCAGCAGCCAAGATCTCGGTAACTCCTACAATGAGCAGTTCTTC
NA TRBJ2-7 NA 13 TRBV14 CASSSPPGNEQYF TGTGCCAGCAGCTCACCCCCGGGGAACGAGCAGTACTTC
NA TRBJ1-2 TRBD1 16 TRBV4-3 CASSQYPPGQNYGYTF TGCGCCAGCAGCCAATACCCCCCGGGACAGAACTATGGCTACACCTTC
NA TRBJ1-1 NA 14 TRBV28 CASSSRRGNTEAFF TGTGCCAGCAGTTCAAGACGGGGGAACACTGAAGCTTTCTTT
NA TRBJ1-2 TRBD1 17 TRBV3-1/TRBV3-2 CASSPRDRGQPNYGYTF TGTGCCAGCAGCCCCCGGGACAGGGGGCAGCCTAACTATGGCTACACCTTC
NA TRBJ1-1 TRBD1 15 TRBV5-6 CASSPGQGAVSEAFF TGTGCCAGCAGCCCCGGACAGGGAGCAGTCTCTGAAGCTTTCTTT
NA TRBJ2-2 NA 16 TRBV4-1 CASSQGLDRNTGELFF TGCGCCAGCAGCCAAGGACTAGATCGGAACACCGGGGAGCTGTTTTTT
NA TRBJ2-2 NA 14 TRBV7-7 CASGRGLGTGELFF TGTGCTAGCGGCAGGGGATTAGGCACCGGGGAGCTGTTTTTT
NA TRBJ2-2 TRBD2 18 TRBV5-1 CASSLDISGRVVSGELFF TGCGCCAGCAGCTTGGATATTAGCGGGAGAGTAGTATCCGGGGAGCTGTTTTTT
NA TRBJ2-1 NA 12 TRBV24-1 CATSDQYNEQFF TGTGCCACCAGCGATCAGTACAATGAGCAGTTCTTC
NA TRBJ1-2 NA 11 TRBV5-1 CASSDPGGYTF TGCGCCAGCAGTGACCCGGGGGGCTACACCTTC
NA TRBJ1-1 NA 14 TRBV6-2/TRBV6-3 CASSYEGPRTEAFF TGTGCCAGCAGTTATGAGGGTCCAAGGACTGAAGCTTTCTTT
NA TRBJ2-7 TRBD2 15 TRBV7-9 CASSLLTSGSYEQYF TGTGCCAGCAGCTTACTGACTAGCGGGAGTTACGAGCAGTACTTC
NA TRBJ2-3 NA 17 TRBV4-3 CASSQEGSRVGADTQYF TGCGCCAGCAGCCAAGAGGGTAGCAGGGTAGGGGCAGATACGCAGTATTTT
NA TRBJ1-1 NA 16 TRBV6-2/TRBV6-3 CASSYSKTGGMTEAFF TGTGCCAGCAGTTACTCAAAGACTGGGGGGATGACTGAAGCTTTCTTT
NA TRBJ1-1 NA 14 TRBV5-5 CASSLGGDKAAAFF TGTGCCAGCAGCTTGGGCGGGGATAAGGCCGCGGCTTTCTTT